This T cell receptor beta chain is from a study of breast tumors, draining lymph nodes, adjacent tissues. Study observations and caveats: Data only fit, rather than demonstrated, lymph node origin of most tumor T cells. The data were judged consistent with most tumor T cells coming from lymph node and expanding in tumor. Luminal-like breast cancer showed significantly higher tumor–nontumor repertoire similarity than basal-like. Tumor TCR diversity was below lymph nodes but above nontumor tissue.

Axillary draining lymph nodes of breast cancer patients supplied the node samples. This clonotype was counted ten times or more. Its specificity is unknown. From the multiplex PCR reads, TCRdb called clonotypes with MiXCR, one entry per CDR3 protein. Of roughly 130,000 distinct CDR3 sequences listed, about 20% are singletons. The V segment lost 2 bases and the J segment 5 bases; nucleotides outside the gene matches: 12. Germline V gives CDR1 SEHNR, CDR2 FQNEAQ (reference sequence). This CDR3 contains 17 residues. The clonotype originates from a female donor with breast cancer. Some clones in this sample may be carry-over from other donors' samples. Sequences were obtained from axillary lymph node tissue. J is TRBJ1-3 and V is TRBV7-9; 7 bases map to TRBD1. The CDR3 DNA sequence: TGTGCCAGCAGCTTATTCAGTCGACAGGGAGGAAGAAACACCATATATTTT. Its protein product is CASSLFSRQGGRNTIYF.